What follows describes a single TCR beta chain. Its antigen is as yet unknown. Produced via immunoSEQ multiplex PCR; TCRdb's table is partial and in-frame only. The sample records 45,000 to 50,000 clones, 75% to 90% being singletons. This sample was taken from a study of OX40 agonist ivuxolimab in advanced cancers. Background on the study: Three patients had partial responses: one hepatocellular carcinoma, two cutaneous melanoma.

V was shortened by 0 bases and J by 6 bases, with 5 bases between the two germline ends. CDR3 size: 13 residues. Germline CDR1 reads MNHNY; CDR2 reads SVGAGI (reference sequence). Overall study results and limits: CD8+ T cells (on average) carried more expanded clones than CD4+ T cells.

The source material was CD4+ or CD8+ T cells sorted from blood, sampled in a trial of the OX40 agonist ivuxolimab. The source is an adult with an advanced solid tumor such as melanoma, head and neck, liver or kidney cancer. This rearrangement joins TRBV6-6 to TRBJ2-2; no clear D gene. CDR3 DNA sequence: TGTGCCAGCAGTTACTCGGTCTCCGGGGAGCTGTTTTTT. Translated, it gives CASSYSVSGELFF.